This is a list of T cell receptor beta chains from one sample in a study of blood T cells in healthy people across ages. MiXCR, applied by TCRdb to the 5' RACE reads, yields one record per CDR3 protein. The repertoire includes about 730,000 distinct CDR3 sequences, roughly 41% of them detected once, and less than 25% sits in the top ten. What was sequenced was blood. These receptors all stem from a woman in her sixties in good health. Both conserved end residues are trimmed from each CDR3. Fields, in order: J gene, V gene, CDR3 protein.

TRBJ2-7,TRBV20-1,SASGDNNEQY
TRBJ2-3,TRBV9,ASSVDRVASDTQY
TRBJ1-2,TRBV12-3/TRBV12-4,ASSDTPGPRGYT
TRBJ2-3,TRBV6-1,ASSWASGDTDTQY
TRBJ1-2,TRBV20-1,GASRTDGRYT
TRBJ1-2,TRBV20-1,SASPGQGASYGYT
TRBJ2-7,TRBV20-1,SASPGQLSYEQY
TRBJ2-3,TRBV6-5,AGSYRGTNSDTQY
TRBJ1-2,TRBV18,ASSPPVGQGNYGYT
TRBJ2-7,TRBV7-3,ASSLNRAGAAYEQY
TRBJ2-7,TRBV20-1,SARVRGLSSYEQY
TRBJ2-3,TRBV7-9,ASSLLPGSGTITDTQY
TRBJ2-1,TRBV3-1,ASSQSHGDSYNEQF
TRBJ2-7,TRBV7-2,ARSPGPSAEQY